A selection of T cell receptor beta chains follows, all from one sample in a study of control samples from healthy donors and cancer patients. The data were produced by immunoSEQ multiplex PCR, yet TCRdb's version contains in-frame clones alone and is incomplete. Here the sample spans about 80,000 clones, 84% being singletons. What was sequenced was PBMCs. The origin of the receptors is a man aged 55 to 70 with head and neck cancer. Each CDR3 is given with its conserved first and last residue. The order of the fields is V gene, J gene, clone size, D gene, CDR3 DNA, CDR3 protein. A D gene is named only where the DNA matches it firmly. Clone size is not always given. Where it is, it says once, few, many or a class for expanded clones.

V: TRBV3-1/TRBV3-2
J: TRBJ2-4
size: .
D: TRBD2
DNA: TGTGCCAGCAGCCAATGGGGAGCTAGCGGCGCCAAAAACATTCAGTACTTC
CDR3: CASSQWGASGAKNIQYF

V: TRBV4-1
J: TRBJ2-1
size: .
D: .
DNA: TGCGCCAGCAGCCATCTAGGACGGGAGCAGTTCTTC
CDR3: CASSHLGREQFF

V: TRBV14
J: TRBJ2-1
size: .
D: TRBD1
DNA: TGTGCCAGCAGCTCGACAGGGATCAGCTACAATGAGCAGTTCTTC
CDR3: CASSSTGISYNEQFF

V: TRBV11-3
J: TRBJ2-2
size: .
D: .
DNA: TGTGCCAGCAGGGGAAACACCGGGGAGCTGTTTTTT
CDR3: CASRGNTGELFF

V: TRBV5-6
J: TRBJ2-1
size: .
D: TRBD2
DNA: TGTGCCAGCAGCTTGTTTAGCGGGAGGGCCAATGAGCAGTTCTTC
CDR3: CASSLFSGRANEQFF

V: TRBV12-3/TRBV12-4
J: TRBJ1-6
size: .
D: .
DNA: TGTGCCAGCAGTTTGTCAGGGGTACCCCTCCACTTT
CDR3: CASSLSGVPLHF

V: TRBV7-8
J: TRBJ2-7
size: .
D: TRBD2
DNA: TGTGCCAGCTCTCTAGGGACTAGCGTATACGAGCAGTACTTC
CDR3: CASSLGTSVYEQYF

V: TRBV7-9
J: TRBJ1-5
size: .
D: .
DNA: TGTGCCAGCAGCTTAAGGGGGGATCAGCCCCAGCATTTT
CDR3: CASSLRGDQPQHF

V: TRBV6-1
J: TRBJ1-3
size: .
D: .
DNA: TGTGCCAGCAGTGAAGTCGCGGGGGGCCGTGGCACCATATATTTT
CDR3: CASSEVAGGRGTIYF

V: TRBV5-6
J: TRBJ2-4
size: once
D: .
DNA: TGTGCCAGCAGCTTTGTGTACAGGGCGGACATTCAGTACTTC
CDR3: CASSFVYRADIQYF

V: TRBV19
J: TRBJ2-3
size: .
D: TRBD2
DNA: TGTGCCAGTAGCTTAAGCGGGGGGGAGGATACGCAGTATTTT
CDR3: CASSLSGGEDTQYF

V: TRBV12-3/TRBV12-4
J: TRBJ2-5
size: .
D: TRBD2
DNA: TGTGCCAGCAGCCGCCCTCGACTAGCGCAGTACTTC
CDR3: CASSRPRLAQYF

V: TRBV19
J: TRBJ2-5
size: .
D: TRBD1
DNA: TGTGCCAGTAGTATCCTAGGACAGGGCCTTCAAGAGACCCAGTACTTC
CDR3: CASSILGQGLQETQYF

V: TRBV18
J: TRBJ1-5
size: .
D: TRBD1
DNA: TGTGCCAGCTCACGTCGACAGGGGGGTCAGCCCCAGCATTTT
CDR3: CASSRRQGGQPQHF

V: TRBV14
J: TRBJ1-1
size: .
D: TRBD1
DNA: TGTGCCAGCAGCCAAACGACAGGGGCGGGAGCTTTCTTT
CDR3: CASSQTTGAGAFF

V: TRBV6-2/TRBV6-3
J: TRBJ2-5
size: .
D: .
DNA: TGTGCCAGCAGTTTCGATACAGGGTACCAAGAGACCCAGTACTTC
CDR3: CASSFDTGYQETQYF

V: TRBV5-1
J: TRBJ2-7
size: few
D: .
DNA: TGCGCCAGCTCTTGGGACGGAATGGTCTCCTACGAGCAGTACTTC
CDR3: CASSWDGMVSYEQYF

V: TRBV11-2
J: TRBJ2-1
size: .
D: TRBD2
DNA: TGTGCCAGCAGCCGCGGGACTAGGTCCTACAATGAGCAGTTCTTC
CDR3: CASSRGTRSYNEQFF

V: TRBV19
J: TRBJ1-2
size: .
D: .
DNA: TGTGCCAGTAGTATAGCGACCGGCCCTAACTATGGCTACACCTTC
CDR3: CASSIATGPNYGYTF

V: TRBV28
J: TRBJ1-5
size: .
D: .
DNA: TGTGCCAGCAGTTCTTCTTCGGGAGGGCGTCCCCCTCAGCCCCAGCATTTT
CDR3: CASSSSSGGRPPQPQHF

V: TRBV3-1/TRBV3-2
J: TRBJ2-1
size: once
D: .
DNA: TGTGCCAGCAGCCATAGCGTGGAGACTTACAATGAGCAGTTCTTC
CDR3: CASSHSVETYNEQFF

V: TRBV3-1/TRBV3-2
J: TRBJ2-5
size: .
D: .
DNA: TGTGCCAGCAGCCAAGGTAGCGCGAAAGAGACCCAGTACTTC
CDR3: CASSQGSAKETQYF

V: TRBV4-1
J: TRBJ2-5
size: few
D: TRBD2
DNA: TGCGCCAGCAGCCAAGATCTGGGGCTGGGAGCGGGAGGCCGAAGGGAGACCCAGTACTTC
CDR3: CASSQDLGLGAGGRRETQYF

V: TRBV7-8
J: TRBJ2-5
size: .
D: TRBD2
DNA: TGTGCCAGCAGCTCAGGGGAGACTAGCGTAGCAGGGGAGACCCAGTACTTC
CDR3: CASSSGETSVAGETQYF

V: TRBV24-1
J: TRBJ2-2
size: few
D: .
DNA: TGTGCCACCATGGCGCCCACAGGGAAATGGGCCGGGGAGCTGTTTTTT
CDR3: CATMAPTGKWAGELFF

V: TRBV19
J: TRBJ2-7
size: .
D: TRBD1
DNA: TGTGCCAGTAGTATATCAGGGGGACCCTACGAGCAGTACTTC
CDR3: CASSISGGPYEQYF

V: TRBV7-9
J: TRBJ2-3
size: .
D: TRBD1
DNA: TGTGCCAGCAGCTCGGGACAGGGGGCATCTGATACGCAGTATTTT
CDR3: CASSSGQGASDTQYF

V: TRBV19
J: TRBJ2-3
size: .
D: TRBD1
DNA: TGTGCCAGTAGTATAGACCTGACAGGGAAAGATACGCAGTATTTT
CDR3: CASSIDLTGKDTQYF

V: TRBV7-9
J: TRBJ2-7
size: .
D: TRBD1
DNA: TGTGCCAGCAGCCGGACAGGGTCCGAGCAGTACTTC
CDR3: CASSRTGSEQYF

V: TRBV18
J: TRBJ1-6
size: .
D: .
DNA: TGTGCCAGCTCACCCGGAGAAGATGCCCTCCACTTT
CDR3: CASSPGEDALHF